The next 20 T cell receptor beta chains were all read from a single sample in a study of regulatory T cells in long-lasting Graves disease. Through Arm-PCR of CDR3 regions and iRepertoire HTBI primers, TCR beta libraries were built. TCRdb re-called the multiplex PCR reads through MiXCR, storing one row per CDR3 protein. The data show roughly 530,000 distinct CDR3 sequences, around 16% seen once. The time point here: newly diagnosed GD, antithyroid drugs for less than 3 months. The TCR library was made from RNA that had been extracted from PBMCs in TRIzol. These same data were also listed under a study on T cells in Graves' hyperthyroidism and ophthalmopathy.

The sequencing used peripheral blood mononuclear cells (PBMCs), collected at new diagnosis, from a patient treated with antithyroid drugs. The receptors stem from a woman aged 40-65 years with Graves disease.

This clonotype was seen only a few times. The rearrangement uses TRBV5-6 and TRBJ1-5; tentative D call: TRBD1 (5 bases). The V gene lost 2 bases and the J gene lost 5 bases, with 17 bases spanning the gap. CDR3 length: 16 amino acids. CDR1 and CDR2 from the germline V gene are SGHDT and YYEEEE. CDR3 nucleotide sequence: TGTGCCAGCAGCTTTTGGTCGTCGCAGGGACATCAGCCCCAGCATTTT. Translated, it gives CASSFWSSQGHQPQHF.

This clonotype has a count of ten or more. V is TRBV12-5 and J is TRBJ1-1, with a possible D match to TRBD1 (5 bases). Germline assignment: CDR1 LGHNT and CDR2 FRNRAP. There are 12 residues in the CDR3. The V gene lost 3 bases and the J gene lost 8 bases, with 10 bases spanning the gap. The CDR3 nucleotides are TGTGCTAGTGGTTTAGGGGTCACGGAAGCTTTCTTT. Translation gives CASGLGVTEAFF.

The chain joins TRBV12-3 or TRBV12-4 to TRBJ1-2; no reliable D call. V gave up 7 bases and J gave up 2 bases, with 14 bases separating them. This CDR3 comprises 14 residues. The CDR3 nucleotides are TGTGCCAGCAATTTGAGAGTAGGGAACTATGGCTACACCTTC. Translation gives CASNLRVGNYGYTF.

This clonotype was found a few times. The chain recombines TRBV12-5 with TRBJ2-2, with 7 nucleotides matching TRBD2. The CDR3 extends over 18 amino acids. Per germline, CDR1 LGHNT and CDR2 FRNRAP. Unmatched junction bases numbered 14, after V lost 0 bases and J lost 7 bases. CDR3 bases: TGTGCTAGTGGTTTGGTAGTGGCTAGCGGTTCCTCGCTCGGGGAGCTGTTTTTT. It codes for CASGLVVASGSSLGELFF.

This clonotype was recorded many times. The chain links TRBV6-1 to TRBJ1-2; 9 positions match TRBD1. The CDR3 is made up of 15 amino acids. The germline CDR1 and CDR2 sequences are MNHNS and SASEGT. V lost 7 bases to trimming and J lost 1 base; unmatched junction nucleotides: 7. CDR3 region: CASTSGTGINYGYTF. The CDR3 DNA reads TGTGCCAGCACCTCCGGGACAGGGATTAACTATGGCTACACCTTC.

The chain joins TRBV28 to TRBJ2-3; perhaps TRBD2 as D (6 bases). The ends were cut back, 6 bases at V and 2 bases at J, with 12 bases in the middle. The germline V gene encodes CDR1 MDHEN and CDR2 SYDVKM. The CDR3 consists of 14 residues. CDR3 sequence: CASSPAGHTDTQYF. In DNA, the CDR3 is TGTGCCAGCAGCCCAGCGGGCCACACAGATACGCAGTATTTT.

Only a few counts were recorded for this clonotype. V and J are TRBV5-1 and TRBJ1-3; 9 positions match TRBD1. The V gene's germline CDR1 is SGHRS and CDR2 YFSETQ. J lost 3 bases, V lost 4 bases, and 5 bases had no gene match. The CDR3 extends over 15 amino acids. The CDR3 region has the DNA TGCGCCAGCAGCCCCCGGGACAGGGATGGAAACACCATATATTTT. The encoded protein is CASSPRDRDGNTIYF.

The rearrangement links TRBV6-1 to TRBJ1-6; TRBD1 aligns across 9 bases. The CDR3 has 16 residues. Germline CDR1 is MNHNS and CDR2 is SASEGT. The trim removed 5 bases at V and 6 bases at J, leaving 8 bases unmatched. The CDR3 region is CASSPGTGNPNSPLHF. As DNA, the CDR3 is TGTGCCAGCAGTCCCGGGACAGGGAATCCTAATTCACCCCTCCACTTT.

Regarding this clonotype: A read error may explain this, as a much larger clone is one base away. This sequence joins TRBV3-1 and TRBJ2-1; 9 bases are shared with TRBD1. Per the germline V gene, CDR1 is LGHDT and CDR2 is YNNKEL (reference sequence). The V gene end was trimmed by 4 bases and the J gene end by 10 bases; junction bases not matched to a gene: 14. The CDR3 is 16 residues long. The CDR3 loop reads CASSPSLGQGGREQFF. Here the CDR3 DNA reads TGTGCCAGCAGCCCAAGCTTGGGACAGGGAGGTAGGGAGCAGTTCTTC.

The J gene is TRBJ1-2, the V gene TRBV10-3; no clear D. CDR1 and CDR2 from the germline V gene are ENHRY and SYGVKD. The CDR3 is 13 amino acids. Trimming pared 2 bases from V and 0 bases from J, leaving 4 bases between. CDR3 nucleotide sequence: TGTGCCATCAGTGAGGACACTAACTATGGCTACACCTTC. This encodes CAISEDTNYGYTF.

This clonotype was counted between two and nine times. This chain joins TRBV6-1 and TRBJ1-1; a possible D gene is TRBD1 (5 bases). Per germline, CDR1 MNHNS and CDR2 SASEGT. The CDR3 runs to 12 residues. With 7 bases removed from V and 11 bases from J, the gap between germline ends came to 17 bases. The CDR3: CASTPGVGRAFF. CDR3 in DNA: TGTGCCAGCACCCCTGGGGTGGGGCGCGCTTTCTTT.

In DNA form, the CDR3 reads TGCGCCAGCAGCTTGGAATCGGCGAACACCGGGGAGCTGTTTTTT. This codes for CASSLESANTGELFF. This chain links TRBV5-1 with TRBJ2-2; unclear D gene. V was trimmed by 0 bases and J by 0 bases, leaving 6 bases between them. CDR3 length: 15 amino acids. Germline V CDR1 and CDR2: SGHRS, YFSETQ.

This clonotype was observed many times. Written as DNA, the CDR3 is TGTGCCAGCAGTTCTTTGGCGGGGCTAGCGGGAGACAATGAGCAGTTCTTC. Its protein is CASSSLAGLAGDNEQFF. J is TRBJ2-1 and V is TRBV2; 10 nucleotides line up with TRBD2. Trimming took 5 bases from V and 5 from J; bases not matched to a gene: 12. The CDR3 totals 17 residues. CDR1 SNHLY and CDR2 FYNNEI come from the germline V gene.

This clonotype has more than one count but fewer than ten. The chain employs TRBV5-7 and TRBJ1-5; no reliable D call. TRBV5-7 is identified as an open reading frame with a role that is uncertain. V was shortened by 3 bases and J by 0 bases, with 13 bases between the two germline ends. The CDR3 loop spans 16 amino acids. CDR3 bases: TGTGCCAGCAGCTGGGTGGAGAACGATAGCAATCAGCCCCAGCATTTT. This sequence encodes CASSWVENDSNQPQHF.

This clonotype was detected only a few times. One junction end does not reproduce the germline sequence, and a read error may be involved. The chain links TRBV20-1 to TRBJ2-5; D remains ambiguous. This CDR3 has 11 residues. The germline V gene encodes CDR1 DFQATT and CDR2 SNEGSKA (reference sequence). CDR3 protein: CSASGVETQYF. CDR3 bases: TGCAGCGCTAGTGGGGTGGAGACCCAGTACTTC.

This clonotype was counted between two and nine times. The CDR3 region has the DNA TGTGCCATCAGTCAAGGTGCTGGCAGGGGGCATGAGAACACCGGGGAGCTGTTTTTT. It codes for CAISQGAGRGHENTGELFF. This sequence joins TRBV10-3 and TRBJ2-2, with TRBD1 identical over 8 bases. Germline CDR1 is ENHRY and CDR2 is SYGVKD. The trim removed 5 bases at V and 1 base at J, leaving 15 bases unmatched. The CDR3 is made up of 19 amino acids.

This clonotype showed up many times. The chain employs TRBV9 and TRBJ2-2; D gene uncertain. The germline gives CDR1 SGDLS, CDR2 YYNGEE. This CDR3 comprises 12 residues. V lost 2 bases, J lost 4 bases, and 3 bases lay in between. The DNA for the CDR3 is TGTGCCAGCAGCGTTGCCACCGGGGAGCTGTTTTTT. Its translation is CASSVATGELFF.

This clonotype was picked up many times. V and J are TRBV5-1 and TRBJ1-4; D is perhaps TRBD1 (5 bases). The CDR3 has 15 residues. Germline V lookup: CDR1 SGHRS, CDR2 YFSETQ. V was clipped by 0 bases and J by 8 bases, with 14 bases between them. CDR3 coding DNA: TGCGCCAGCAGCTTGGCCGGGACCGCATCCGAAAAACTGTTTTTT. It yields the protein CASSLAGTASEKLFF.

This clonotype was seen many times. The chain has TRBV6-1 and TRBJ1-1; D unclear. Trimming removed 5 bases from V and 1 base from J, with 11 bases in between. The V gene's germline CDR1 is MNHNS and CDR2 SASEGT. The CDR3 is made up of 14 amino acids. CDR3 loop: CASSPDSWNTEAFF. As DNA, the CDR3 is TGTGCCAGCAGTCCCGACTCATGGAACACTGAAGCTTTCTTT.

Notes on this clonotype: The junction and the germline gene differ at one end; a read error may be behind it. The V call is TRBV12-3 or TRBV12-4, the J call TRBJ1-1; D not certain. The CDR3 runs to 15 residues. The CDR3 loop is CTSSFEFGRNTEAFF. As DNA, the CDR3 is TGTACCAGCAGTTTCGAATTCGGGAGAAACACTGAAGCTTTCTTT.